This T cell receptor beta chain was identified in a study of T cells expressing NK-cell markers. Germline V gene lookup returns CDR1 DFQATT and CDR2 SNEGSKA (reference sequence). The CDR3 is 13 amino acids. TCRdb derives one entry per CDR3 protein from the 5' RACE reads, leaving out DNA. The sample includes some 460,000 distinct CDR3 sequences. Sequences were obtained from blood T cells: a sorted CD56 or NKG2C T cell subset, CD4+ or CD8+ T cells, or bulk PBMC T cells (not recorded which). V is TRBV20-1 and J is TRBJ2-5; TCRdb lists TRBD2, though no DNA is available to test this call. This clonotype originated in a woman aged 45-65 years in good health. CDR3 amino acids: CSATRGYGETQYF.